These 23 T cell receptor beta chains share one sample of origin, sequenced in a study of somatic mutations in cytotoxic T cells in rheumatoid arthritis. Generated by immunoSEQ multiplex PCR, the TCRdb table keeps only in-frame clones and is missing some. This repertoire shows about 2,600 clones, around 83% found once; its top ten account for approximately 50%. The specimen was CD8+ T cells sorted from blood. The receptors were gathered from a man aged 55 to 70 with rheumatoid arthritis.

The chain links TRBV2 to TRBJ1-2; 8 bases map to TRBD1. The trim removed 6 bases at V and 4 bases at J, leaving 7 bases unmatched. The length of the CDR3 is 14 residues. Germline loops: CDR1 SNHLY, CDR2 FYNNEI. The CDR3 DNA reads TGTGCCAGCAGGACAGGGGACTTGGGCTATGGCTACACCTTC. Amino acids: CASRTGDLGYGYTF.

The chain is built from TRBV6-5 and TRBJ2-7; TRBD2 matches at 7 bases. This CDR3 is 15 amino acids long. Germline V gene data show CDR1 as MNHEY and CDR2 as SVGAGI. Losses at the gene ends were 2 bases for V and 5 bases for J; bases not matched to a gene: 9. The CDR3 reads CASSYRAGESDEQYF. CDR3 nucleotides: TGTGCCAGCAGTTACCGGGCGGGAGAAAGCGACGAGCAGTACTTC.

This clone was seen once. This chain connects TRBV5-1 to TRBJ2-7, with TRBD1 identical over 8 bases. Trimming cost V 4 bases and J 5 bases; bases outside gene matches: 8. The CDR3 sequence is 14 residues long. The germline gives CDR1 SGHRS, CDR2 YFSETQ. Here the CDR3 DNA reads TGCGCCAGCAGCCCCGGACAGGGAGGCGACGAGCAGTACTTC. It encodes CASSPGQGGDEQYF. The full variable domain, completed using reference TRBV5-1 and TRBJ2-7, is KAGVTQTPRYLIKTRGQQVTLSCSPISGHRSVSWYQQTPGQGLQFLFEYFSETQRNKGNFPGRFSGRQFSNSRSEMNVSTLELGDSALYLCASSPGQGGDEQYFGPGTRLTVT.

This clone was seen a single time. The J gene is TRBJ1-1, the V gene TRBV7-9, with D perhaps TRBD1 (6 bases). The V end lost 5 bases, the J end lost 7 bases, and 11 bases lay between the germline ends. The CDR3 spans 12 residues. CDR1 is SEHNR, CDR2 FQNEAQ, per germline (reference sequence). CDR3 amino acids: CASSLGQIEAFF. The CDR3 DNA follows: TGTGCCAGCAGCCTAGGACAGATTGAAGCTTTCTTT. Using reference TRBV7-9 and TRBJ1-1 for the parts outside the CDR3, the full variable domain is DTGVSQNPRHKITKRGQNVTFRCDPISEHNRLYWYRQTLGQGPEFLTYFQNEAQLEKSRLLSDRFSAERPKGSFSTLEIQRTEQGDSAMYLCASSLGQIEAFFGQGTRLTVV.

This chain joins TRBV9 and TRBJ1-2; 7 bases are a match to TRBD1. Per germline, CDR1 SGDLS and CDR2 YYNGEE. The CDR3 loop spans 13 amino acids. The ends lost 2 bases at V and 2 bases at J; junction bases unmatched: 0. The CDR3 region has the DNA TGTGCCAGCAGCGTGGGACAGAACTATGGCTACACCTTC. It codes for CASSVGQNYGYTF.

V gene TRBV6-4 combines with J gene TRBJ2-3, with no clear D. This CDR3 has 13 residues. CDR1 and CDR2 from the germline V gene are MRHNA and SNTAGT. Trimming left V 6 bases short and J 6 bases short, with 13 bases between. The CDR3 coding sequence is TGTGCCAGCAGCGACCAACGAGCGGATACGCAGTATTTT. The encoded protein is CASSDQRADTQYF.

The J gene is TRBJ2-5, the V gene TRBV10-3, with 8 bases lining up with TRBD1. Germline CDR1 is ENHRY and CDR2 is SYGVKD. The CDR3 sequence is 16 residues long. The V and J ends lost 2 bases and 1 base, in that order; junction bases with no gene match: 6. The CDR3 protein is CAISERQGASQETQYF. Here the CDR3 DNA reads TGTGCCATCAGTGAGCGGCAGGGGGCGTCCCAAGAGACCCAGTACTTC.

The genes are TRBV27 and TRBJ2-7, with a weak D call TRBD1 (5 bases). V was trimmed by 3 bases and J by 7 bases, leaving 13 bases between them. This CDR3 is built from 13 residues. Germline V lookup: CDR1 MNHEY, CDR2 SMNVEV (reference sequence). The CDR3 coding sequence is TGTGCCAGCAGTTTTTGGGGCATCGGGGAGCAGTACTTC. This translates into CASSFWGIGEQYF.

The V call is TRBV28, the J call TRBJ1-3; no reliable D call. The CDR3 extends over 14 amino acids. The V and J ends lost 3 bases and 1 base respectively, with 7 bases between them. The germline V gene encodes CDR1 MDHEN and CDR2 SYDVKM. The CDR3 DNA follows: TGTGCCAGCAGTTTGAGGGTATCTGGAAACACCATATATTTT. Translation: CASSLRVSGNTIYF.

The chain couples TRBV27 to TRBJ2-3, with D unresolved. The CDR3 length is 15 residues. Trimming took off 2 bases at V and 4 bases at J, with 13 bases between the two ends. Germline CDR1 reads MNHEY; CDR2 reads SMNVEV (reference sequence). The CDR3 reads CASSLSTWASDTQYF. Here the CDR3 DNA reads TGTGCCAGCAGTTTAAGCACTTGGGCGTCAGATACGCAGTATTTT.

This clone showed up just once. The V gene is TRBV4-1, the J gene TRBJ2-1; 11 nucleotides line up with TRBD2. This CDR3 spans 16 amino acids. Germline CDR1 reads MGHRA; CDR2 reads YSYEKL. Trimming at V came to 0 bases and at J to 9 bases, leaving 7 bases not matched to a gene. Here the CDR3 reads CASSQDGTSGGGEQFF. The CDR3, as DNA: TGCGCCAGCAGCCAAGATGGCACTAGCGGGGGCGGTGAGCAGTTCTTC.

CDR3 region: CASSLAGAGAREKLFF. The DNA of the CDR3 is TGTGCCAGCAGCTTAGCTGGGGCAGGGGCCCGAGAAAAACTGTTTTTT. This chain uses TRBV7-9 with TRBJ1-4; perhaps TRBD1 as D (6 bases). This CDR3 has 16 residues. Trimming cost V 0 bases and J 8 bases, with 16 bases left between them. Germline lookup yields CDR1 SEHNR and CDR2 FQNEAQ (reference sequence).

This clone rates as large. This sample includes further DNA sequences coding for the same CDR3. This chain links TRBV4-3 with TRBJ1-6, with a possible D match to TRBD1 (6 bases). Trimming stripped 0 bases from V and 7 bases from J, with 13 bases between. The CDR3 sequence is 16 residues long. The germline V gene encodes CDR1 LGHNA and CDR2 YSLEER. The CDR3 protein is CASSQDRGQSNSPLHF. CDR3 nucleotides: TGCGCCAGCAGCCAAGATAGAGGACAGTCGAATTCACCCCTCCACTTT.

CDR3 DNA: TGCAGCGTCCCTGGGGGCGGTTTCAATGAGCAGTTCTTC. Residues: CSVPGGGFNEQFF. The chain is built from TRBV29-1 and TRBJ2-1, with a weak D call TRBD1 (6 bases). Germline V gene data show CDR1 as SQVTM and CDR2 as ANQGSEA. V was shortened by 6 bases and J by 6 bases, with 15 bases between the two germline ends. The CDR3 is 13 residues long.

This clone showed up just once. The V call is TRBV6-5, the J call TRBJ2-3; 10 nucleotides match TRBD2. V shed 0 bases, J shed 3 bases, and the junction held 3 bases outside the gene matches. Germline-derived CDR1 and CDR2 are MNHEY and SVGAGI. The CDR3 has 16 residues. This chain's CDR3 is CASSYSASGGTDTQYF. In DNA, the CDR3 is TGTGCCAGCAGTTACTCGGCTAGCGGGGGAACAGATACGCAGTATTTT.

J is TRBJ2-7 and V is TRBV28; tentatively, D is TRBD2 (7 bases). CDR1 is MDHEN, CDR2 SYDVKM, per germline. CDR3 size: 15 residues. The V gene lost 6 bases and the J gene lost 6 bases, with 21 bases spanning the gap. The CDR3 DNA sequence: TGTGCCAGCAGCCCCCCGGGGGGCGGTCCAGGCGAGCAGTACTTC. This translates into CASSPPGGGPGEQYF.

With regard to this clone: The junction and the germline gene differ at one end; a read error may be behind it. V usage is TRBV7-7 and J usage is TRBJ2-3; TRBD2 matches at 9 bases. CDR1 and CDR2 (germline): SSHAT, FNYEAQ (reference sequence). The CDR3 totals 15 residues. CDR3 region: CASSQTSGVTDTQYF. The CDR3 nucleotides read TGTGCTAGCAGCCAGACTAGCGGAGTCACAGATACGCAGTATTTT.

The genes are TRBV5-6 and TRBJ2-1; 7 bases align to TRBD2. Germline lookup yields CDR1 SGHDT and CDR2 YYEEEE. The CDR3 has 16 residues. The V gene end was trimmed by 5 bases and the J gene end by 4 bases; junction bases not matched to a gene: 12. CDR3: CASRGSGDPIYNEQFF. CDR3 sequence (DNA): TGTGCCAGCAGGGGGAGCGGGGACCCCATATACAATGAGCAGTTCTTC.

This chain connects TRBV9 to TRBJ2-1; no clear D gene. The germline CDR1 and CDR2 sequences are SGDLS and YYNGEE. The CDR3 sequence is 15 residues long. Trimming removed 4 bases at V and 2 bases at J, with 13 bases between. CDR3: CASSSPGLTYNEQFF. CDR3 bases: TGTGCCAGCAGCTCCCCGGGTCTAACCTACAATGAGCAGTTCTTC.

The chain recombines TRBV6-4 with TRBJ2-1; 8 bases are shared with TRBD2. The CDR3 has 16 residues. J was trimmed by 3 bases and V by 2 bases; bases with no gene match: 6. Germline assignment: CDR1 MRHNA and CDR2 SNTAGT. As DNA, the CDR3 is TGTGCCAGCAGTGACAACGCGGGAGGAGGCTACAATGAGCAGTTCTTC. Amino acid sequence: CASSDNAGGGYNEQFF.

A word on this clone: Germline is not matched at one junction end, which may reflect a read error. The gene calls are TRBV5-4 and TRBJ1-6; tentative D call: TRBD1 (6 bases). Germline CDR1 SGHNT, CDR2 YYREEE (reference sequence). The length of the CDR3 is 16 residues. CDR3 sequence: CASSQDRGQSNSPLHF. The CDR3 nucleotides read TGCGCCAGCAGCCAAGATAGAGGACAGTCGAATTCACCCCTCCACTTT.

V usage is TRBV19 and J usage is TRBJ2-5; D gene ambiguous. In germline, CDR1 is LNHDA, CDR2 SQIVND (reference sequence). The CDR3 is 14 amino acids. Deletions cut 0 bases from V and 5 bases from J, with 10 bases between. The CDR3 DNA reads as TGTGCCAGTAGTATAGAGACTGGAGTGGAGACCCAGTACTTC. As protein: CASSIETGVETQYF.

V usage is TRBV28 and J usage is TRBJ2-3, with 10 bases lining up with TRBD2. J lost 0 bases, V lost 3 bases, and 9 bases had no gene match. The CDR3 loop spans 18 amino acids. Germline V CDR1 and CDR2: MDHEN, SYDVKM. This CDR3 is CASSFPTSGYISTDTQYF. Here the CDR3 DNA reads TGTGCCAGCAGTTTCCCGACTAGCGGGTACATTAGCACAGATACGCAGTATTTT.